These T cell receptor beta chains were read from a single sample in a study of blood T cell repertoires in COVID-19. The table came from immunoSEQ multiplex PCR; TCRdb's copy has only in-frame clones and leaves some out. Counted here are fewer than 250,000 clones, 80% to 85% occurring once; the ten biggest clones make up about 20%. Sequences were obtained from peripheral blood. The receptors here all came from a human donor in a cohort sampled during active COVID-19. The conserved cysteine and the conserved F or W are not part of the CDR3 here. Only part of the rows carry a size: once, few, many, or a class if the clone is expanded.

CDR3aa	v_gene	j_gene	abundance
ASSEGLAGLHNEQF	TRBV6-2/TRBV6-3	TRBJ2-1	NA
ASHTNRNNEKLF	TRBV18	TRBJ1-4	NA
ASSLAGAYEQY	TRBV7-9	TRBJ2-7	NA
ASSLLGGGTDTQY	TRBV5-1	TRBJ2-3	NA
ASSFHRFSETQY	TRBV27	TRBJ2-5	NA
ASTQEGGTEAF	TRBV2	TRBJ1-1	NA
ASSLTGRVPYGYT	TRBV5-1	TRBJ1-2	NA
ASSETRNTEAF	TRBV6-4	TRBJ1-1	NA
ATAGYQETQY	TRBV24-1	TRBJ2-5	many
ASSLPGTADTEAF	TRBV5-4	TRBJ1-1	few
ASRMYGGVGTEAF	TRBV14	TRBJ1-1	once
ASAGQQETQY	TRBV2	TRBJ2-5	once
ASSPRDKYSYEQY	TRBV7-7	TRBJ2-7	NA
ASSLKASGGMDTQY	TRBV7-2	TRBJ2-3	once
SAGTGSGNTQY	TRBV29-1	TRBJ2-3	NA
ASSTTGGRIGELF	TRBV6-5	TRBJ2-2	NA
ASSLGTSGNNEQF	TRBV7-2	TRBJ2-1	NA